These 29 T cell receptor beta chains came from one sample sequenced in a study of cytomegalovirus exposure and HLA in healthy donors. Primers: 60 Vbeta forward and 13 Jbeta reverse. Repertoires were generated with immunoSEQ multiplex PCR, while TCRdb's copy carries only in-frame clones and drops some. The profile shows a few hundred thousand clones, about 80% of them singletons. The sequenced sample consisted of PBMCs. Receptors were obtained from a girl aged 2 to 9 in good health and CMV-seronegative.

The chain has TRBV4-1 and TRBJ2-1, with no clear D. This CDR3 region has 14 residues. The germline CDR1 and CDR2 sequences are MGHRA and YSYEKL. Trimming pared 0 bases from V and 6 bases from J, leaving 9 bases between. The CDR3 region is CASSQDLRSNEQFF. The CDR3 DNA sequence: TGCGCCAGCAGCCAAGATTTAAGGAGCAATGAGCAGTTCTTC.

The chain links TRBV27 to TRBJ2-7; 9 bases match TRBD1. V shed 6 bases and J 2 bases; nucleotides not matched to a gene: 5. CDR1 is MNHEY and CDR2 is SMNVEV in the germline V gene (reference sequence). The CDR3 totals 14 residues. The CDR3 nucleotides are TGTGCCAGCAGGCCGGGACAGGGAACCTACGAGCAGTACTTC. The encoded protein is CASRPGQGTYEQYF.

This clone was found a few times. This chain links TRBV10-1 with TRBJ1-2; D gene ambiguous. Germline CDR1 and CDR2: WNHNN and SYGVQD (reference sequence). Trimming pared 3 bases from V and 4 bases from J, leaving 18 bases between. The length of the CDR3 is 16 residues. This CDR3 is CASSDDSGNRLYGYTF. The CDR3, as DNA: TGCGCCAGCAGTGATGATTCCGGGAACCGGCTCTATGGCTACACCTTC.

V is TRBV30 and J is TRBJ1-2; 10 nucleotides match TRBD1. CDR1 is GTSNPN and CDR2 is SVGIG in the germline V gene (reference sequence). J lost 4 bases, V lost 5 bases, and 16 bases had no gene match. The length of the CDR3 is 17 residues. Written as DNA, the CDR3 is TGTGCCTGGCACTCCGGGACAGGGGTACAGGGGACCTATGGCTACACCTTC. The encoded protein is CAWHSGTGVQGTYGYTF.

V and J are TRBV2 and TRBJ2-5, with D perhaps matching TRBD1 (5 bases). In germline, CDR1 is SNHLY, CDR2 FYNNEI. V dropped 4 bases and J dropped 3 bases, with 18 bases sitting between them. This CDR3 comprises 16 residues. The CDR3 loop reads CASSVTRTPSEETQYF. In nucleotides, the CDR3 is TGTGCCAGCAGTGTCACCAGGACACCCTCGGAAGAGACCCAGTACTTC.

This sequence joins TRBV27 and TRBJ2-7; D might be TRBD2 (6 bases). CDR3 length equals 16 residues. In germline, CDR1 is MNHEY, CDR2 SMNVEV (reference sequence). Trimming took 6 bases from V and 5 from J, leaving 23 bases between them. The CDR3 DNA reads TGTGCCAGCAGACGTAACCTAGCGTACCCTTCCGACGAGCAGTACTTC. Amino acids: CASRRNLAYPSDEQYF.

This clone was observed a single time. CDR3 bases: TGTGCCAGCAGCTCTGATTGGGTAGGGGCTGGTGGCTACACCTTC. This codes for CASSSDWVGAGGYTF. This chain links TRBV7-9 with TRBJ1-2; perhaps TRBD1 as D (5 bases). The CDR3 totals 15 residues. V lost 4 bases and J 7 bases, leaving 19 bases between the germline ends. From germline, CDR1 is SEHNR and CDR2 FQNEAQ (reference sequence).

The chain joins TRBV11-1 to TRBJ2-1; a weak D match, TRBD2 (6 bases). Germline V gene data show CDR1 as SGHAT and CDR2 as FQDESV (reference sequence). V dropped 3 bases and J dropped 7 bases, with 10 bases sitting between them. The CDR3 contains 13 residues. CDR3 bases: TGTGCCAGCAGCTTCTGGGGGGTGAATGAGCAGTTCTTC. This translates into CASSFWGVNEQFF.

V and J are TRBV27 and TRBJ1-2, with D perhaps matching TRBD1 (5 bases). This CDR3 comprises 14 residues. Germline CDR1 MNHEY, CDR2 SMNVEV (reference sequence). The V and J ends lost 5 bases and 4 bases respectively, with 14 bases between them. The CDR3 coding sequence is TGTGCCAGCAGTACCTCGACAGCAGGCTATGGCTACACCTTC. This codes for CASSTSTAGYGYTF.

The genes are TRBV28 and TRBJ1-5; 9 bases agree with TRBD1. This CDR3 is built from 16 residues. Unmatched junction bases numbered 12, after V lost 6 bases and J lost 6 bases. Germline V gene data show CDR1 as MDHEN and CDR2 as SYDVKM. The CDR3 DNA sequence: TGTGCCAGCAGACCATACAGGGGGCGAGAGGCTCAGCCCCAGCATTTT. As protein: CASRPYRGREAQPQHF.

The chain employs TRBV6-5 and TRBJ2-7, with 9 nucleotides matching TRBD1. The trim removed 5 bases at V and 6 bases at J, leaving 2 bases unmatched. Per germline, CDR1 MNHEY and CDR2 SVGAGI. This CDR3 spans 12 amino acids. The CDR3 DNA follows: TGTGCCAGCAGTGAGACAGGGGGCGAGCAGTACTTC. Amino acid sequence: CASSETGGEQYF.

This clone occurred a few times. This chain links TRBV28 with TRBJ2-3, with 12 bases that match TRBD2. The CDR3 length is 16 residues. Trimming at V came to 5 bases and at J to 2 bases, leaving 5 bases not matched to a gene. The germline V gene encodes CDR1 MDHEN and CDR2 SYDVKM. CDR3 DNA sequence: TGTGCCAGCAGTGTACTAGCGGGAGGTTACACAGATACGCAGTATTTT. Encoded protein: CASSVLAGGYTDTQYF.

This clone was observed a few times. The chain combines TRBV7-9 with TRBJ1-4, with TRBD1 as a possible D gene (5 bases). This CDR3 has 15 amino acids. Trimming cost V 5 bases and J 2 bases, with 12 bases left between them. Germline assignment: CDR1 SEHNR and CDR2 FQNEAQ (reference sequence). CDR3 DNA sequence: TGTGCCAGCAGCCGACCGGGGGAGACTAATGAAAAACTGTTTTTT. Encoded protein: CASSRPGETNEKLFF.

V and J are TRBV13 and TRBJ2-2, with D uncertain. CDR1 and CDR2 from the germline V gene are PRHDT and FYEKMQ (reference sequence). Trimming took 6 bases from V and 3 from J, leaving 20 bases between them. CDR3 length equals 17 residues. The CDR3, as DNA: TGTGCCAGCAGGGATACATCGGTACGACTGCACACCGGGGAGCTGTTTTTT. Protein: CASRDTSVRLHTGELFF. The variable domain in full, with the rest retrieved from reference TRBV13 and TRBJ2-2, is AAGVIQSPRHLIKEKRETATLKCYPIPRHDTVYWYQQGPGQDPQFLISFYEKMQSDKGSIPDRFSAQQFSDYHSELNMSSLELGDSALYFCASRDTSVRLHTGELFFGEGSRLTVL.

The chain joins TRBV7-9 to TRBJ2-7; D perhaps matches TRBD2 (6 bases). CDR3 length: 14 residues. V was trimmed by 1 base and J by 4 bases, leaving 11 bases between them. Germline CDR1 SEHNR, CDR2 FQNEAQ (reference sequence). The CDR3 coding sequence is TGTGCCAGCAGCTTAGGGCTAGCGAATTACGAGCAGTACTTC. It specifies CASSLGLANYEQYF.

This chain uses TRBV13 with TRBJ2-1; possibly TRBD1 for D (6 bases). Looked up from germline, CDR1 is PRHDT and CDR2 is FYEKMQ (reference sequence). CDR3 length: 19 residues. V lost 5 bases and J lost 8, with 31 bases in between. The CDR3 region has the DNA TGTGCCAGCAGCCAGCCCCTGGGACAAACAACTGTGAGTAAACATGAGCAGTTCTTC. Amino acids: CASSQPLGQTTVSKHEQFF. The variable domain in full, with the rest retrieved from reference TRBV13 and TRBJ2-1, is AAGVIQSPRHLIKEKRETATLKCYPIPRHDTVYWYQQGPGQDPQFLISFYEKMQSDKGSIPDRFSAQQFSDYHSELNMSSLELGDSALYFCASSQPLGQTTVSKHEQFFGPGTRLTVL.

The chain carries TRBV6-5 and TRBJ1-2; tentative D call: TRBD1 (5 bases). Trimming left V 5 bases short and J 2 bases short, with 12 bases between. Germline CDR1 MNHEY, CDR2 SVGAGI. This CDR3 spans 14 amino acids. The DNA of the CDR3 is TGTGCCAGCAGTCAGGGCCTTTTGAACTATGGCTACACCTTC. This gives the protein CASSQGLLNYGYTF.

The chain links TRBV2 to TRBJ2-3; D is unresolved. Germline V gene data show CDR1 as SNHLY and CDR2 as FYNNEI. The length of the CDR3 is 12 residues. The CDR3 is CASLRSTDTQYF. The CDR3 bases are TGTGCGTCTTTGCGGAGCACAGATACGCAGTATTTT.

The chain couples TRBV5-5 to TRBJ1-2; D is perhaps TRBD1 (5 bases). The V gene lost 1 base and the J gene lost 7 bases, with 17 bases spanning the gap. Germline loops: CDR1 SGHKS, CDR2 YYEKEE (reference sequence). The CDR3 totals 15 residues. CDR3 bases: TGTGCCAGCAGCTTGCAGGGTTTAGGATCGTTTGGCTACACCTTC. It codes for CASSLQGLGSFGYTF. The whole variable domain, remainder taken from reference TRBV5-5 and TRBJ1-2, is DAGVTQSPTHLIKTRGQQVTLRCSPISGHKSVSWYQQVLGQGPQFIFQYYEKEERGRGNFPDRFSARQFPNYSSELNVNALLLGDSALYLCASSLQGLGSFGYTFGSGTRLTVV.

CDR3 sequence reads: CASIGARGFFSSEAFF. The CDR3 region has the DNA TGTGCCAGCATCGGGGCGAGGGGGTTTTTCTCTTCTGAAGCTTTCTTT. V gene TRBV5-8 combines with J gene TRBJ1-1; TRBD1 is a possible D gene (6 bases). From germline, CDR1 is SGHTS and CDR2 YDEGEE. The CDR3 length is 16 residues. Trimming removed 6 bases from V and 6 bases from J, with 24 bases in between.

About this clone itself: The identical CDR3 is also encoded by other nucleotide sequences in the sample. The CDR3 spells CASSYYNEQFF. As DNA, the CDR3 is TGTGCCAGCAGTTATTACAATGAGCAGTTCTTC. V and J are TRBV2 and TRBJ2-1; D is undetermined. The CDR3 covers 11 residues. Germline CDR1 SNHLY, CDR2 FYNNEI. V lost 5 bases to trimming and J lost 4 bases, with 3 bases between them. The complete variable domain, with remaining parts taken from reference TRBV2 and TRBJ2-1, reads EPEVTQTPSHQVTQMGQEVILRCVPISNHLYFYWYRQILGQKVEFLVSFYNNEISEKSEIFDDQFSVERPDGSNFTLKIRSTKLEDSAMYFCASSYYNEQFFGPGTRLTVL.

This clone was seen a single time. The chain joins TRBV7-9 to TRBJ2-1, with 10 nucleotides matching TRBD2. The V segment lost 5 bases and the J segment 8 bases; nucleotides outside the gene matches: 15. This CDR3 region has 17 residues. The germline gives CDR1 SEHNR, CDR2 FQNEAQ (reference sequence). The CDR3 nucleotides are TGTGCCAGCAGCCGTGGGGAGCGGGAGGGCCCATTGTATGAGCAGTTCTTC. Translated: CASSRGEREGPLYEQFF. The entire variable domain, with the rest obtained from reference TRBV7-9 and TRBJ2-1, is as follows: DTGVSQNPRHKITKRGQNVTFRCDPISEHNRLYWYRQTLGQGPEFLTYFQNEAQLEKSRLLSDRFSAERPKGSFSTLEIQRTEQGDSAMYLCASSRGEREGPLYEQFFGPGTRLTVL.

The chain joins TRBV28 to TRBJ1-2, with D maybe TRBD1 (6 bases). Germline V gene lookup returns CDR1 MDHEN and CDR2 SYDVKM. The V end was cut by 3 bases, the J end by 7 bases, with 15 bases between. CDR3 size: 14 residues. The CDR3 protein is CASSLVPRGGGYTF. CDR3 nucleotide sequence: TGTGCCAGCAGTTTGGTTCCAAGGGGGGGTGGCTACACCTTC.

The CDR3: CASTPDRVNYGYTF. Written as DNA, the CDR3 is TGTGCCAGCACCCCCGACAGGGTCAACTATGGCTACACCTTC. The V call is TRBV7-9, the J call TRBJ1-2; TRBD1 matches 7 bases. Germline V gene lookup returns CDR1 SEHNR and CDR2 FQNEAQ (reference sequence). V was pared by 7 bases and J by 2 bases, with 7 bases of the junction left unmatched. The CDR3 length is 14 residues.

The rearrangement joins TRBV4-2 to TRBJ2-7, with 8 bases identical to TRBD1. Germline CDR1 LGHNA, CDR2 YNFKEQ. CDR3 length equals 16 residues. After removal of 0 bases from V and 2 bases from J, the junction contained 6 bases not matched to a gene. The CDR3 spells CASSQEGVQGAYEQYF. The CDR3 DNA is TGTGCCAGCAGCCAAGAAGGGGTACAGGGGGCCTACGAGCAGTACTTC.

V gene TRBV9 combines with J gene TRBJ2-7; TRBD1 matches 8 bases. CDR3 length: 14 residues. Germline V gene sequence: CDR1 SGDLS, CDR2 YYNGEE. The J segment lost 8 bases and the V segment lost 3 bases, leaving 10 bases of the junction unmatched. The CDR3 DNA is TGTGCCAGCAGCGAGGGGGGACAGGCCTTCCAGCAGTACTTC. Encoded protein: CASSEGGQAFQQYF.

CDR3 amino acids: CASSPTTGGSPEQYF. The DNA of the CDR3 is TGTGCCAGCAGTCCTACGACAGGGGGCTCGCCTGAGCAGTACTTC. V gene TRBV9 combines with J gene TRBJ2-7; TRBD1 matches 10 bases. The germline V gene encodes CDR1 SGDLS and CDR2 YYNGEE. The J segment lost 7 bases and the V segment lost 5 bases, leaving 12 bases of the junction unmatched. The CDR3 is 15 residues long.

This clone was recorded once. The chain joins TRBV5-1 to TRBJ2-7, with a weak D call TRBD2 (6 bases). V lost 7 bases and J lost 2, with 13 bases in between. From germline, CDR1 is SGHRS and CDR2 YFSETQ. The CDR3 sequence is 13 residues long. CDR3 sequence reads: CASGEAATYEQYF. CDR3 coding DNA: TGCGCCAGCGGGGAGGCAGCCACCTACGAGCAGTACTTC.

This chain connects TRBV4-2 to TRBJ2-3; TRBD2 matches 7 bases. Germline assignment: CDR1 LGHNA and CDR2 YNFKEQ. CDR3 length: 15 amino acids. The junction had 5 bases not matched to a gene; V was cut back by 1 base and J by 4 bases. The CDR3 sequence: CASSQAAGVPDTQYF. CDR3 nucleotides: TGTGCCAGCAGCCAAGCGGCGGGAGTACCAGATACGCAGTATTTT.